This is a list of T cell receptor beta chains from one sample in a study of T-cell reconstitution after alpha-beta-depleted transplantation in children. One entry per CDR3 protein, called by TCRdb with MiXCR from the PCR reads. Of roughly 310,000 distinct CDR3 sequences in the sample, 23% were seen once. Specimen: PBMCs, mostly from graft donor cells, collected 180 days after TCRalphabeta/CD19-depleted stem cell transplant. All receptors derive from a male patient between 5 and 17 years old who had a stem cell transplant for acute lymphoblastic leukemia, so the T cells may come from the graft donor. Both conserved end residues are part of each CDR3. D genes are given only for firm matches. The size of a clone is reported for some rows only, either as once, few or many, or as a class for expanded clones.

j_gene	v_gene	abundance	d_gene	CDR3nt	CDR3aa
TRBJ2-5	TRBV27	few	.	TGTGCCAGCAGGGGCGGGGCTGCAAGGGAGACCCAGTACTTC	CASRGGAARETQYF
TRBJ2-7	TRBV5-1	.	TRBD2	TGCGCCAGCAGCCCGGGACTAGCGGTTACCTACGAGCAGTACTTC	CASSPGLAVTYEQYF
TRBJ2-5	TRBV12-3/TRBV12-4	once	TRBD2	TGTGCCAGCAAACCGGGACTAGCGGGAGAGACCCAGTACTTC	CASKPGLAGETQYF
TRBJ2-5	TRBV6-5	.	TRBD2	TGTGCCAGCAGTTACTCGGGAGGGACTCCGGAGACCCAGTACTTC	CASSYSGGTPETQYF
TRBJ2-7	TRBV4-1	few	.	TGCGCCAGCAGCCCTTTAGGGCTTTGGGGCCAGCAGTACTTC	CASSPLGLWGQQYF
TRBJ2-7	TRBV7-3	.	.	TGTGCCAGCAGCCCCTGGGGGGAGCAGTACTTC	CASSPWGEQYF
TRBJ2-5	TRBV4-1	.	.	TGCGCCAGCAGCCAGGGACCGGGACTTTCCCAAGAGACCCAGTACTTC	CASSQGPGLSQETQYF
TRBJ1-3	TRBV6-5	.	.	TGTGCCAGCAGTTACACAAAAGACAGGCACCTTGGAAACACCATATATTTT	CASSYTKDRHLGNTIYF
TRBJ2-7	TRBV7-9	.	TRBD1	TGTGCCAGCAGCGTCTCAGGGGGATACGAGCAGTACTTC	CASSVSGGYEQYF
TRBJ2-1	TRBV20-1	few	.	TGCAGTGCTAGAGAAGGGACTCCTCTCAATGAGCAGTTCTTC	CSAREGTPLNEQFF
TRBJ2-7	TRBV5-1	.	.	TGCGCCAGCAGCTTTGGTTCCACAGGGAGCTACGAGCAGTACTTC	CASSFGSTGSYEQYF
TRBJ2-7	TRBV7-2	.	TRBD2	TGTGCCAGCAGGCGGACTAGCGGGATCGAGCAGTACTTC	CASRRTSGIEQYF
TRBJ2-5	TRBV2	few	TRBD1	TGTGCCAGCAGTGAAACCGGGACAGGCCAAGAGACCCAGTACTTC	CASSETGTGQETQYF
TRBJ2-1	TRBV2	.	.	TGTGCCAGCAGTAAAGTATACAATGAGCAGTTCTTC	CASSKVYNEQFF
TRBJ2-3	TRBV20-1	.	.	TGCAGTGCTCCTCTTGGGGGGCATGGAGATACGCAGTATTTT	CSAPLGGHGDTQYF
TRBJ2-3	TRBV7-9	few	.	TGTGCCAGCAGCCTGGTGGGCTGGAGGGCAGATACGCAGTATTTT	CASSLVGWRADTQYF
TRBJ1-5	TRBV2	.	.	TGTGCCAGCAGTGAAATGAGGCGGAGTAATCAGCCCCAGCATTTT	CASSEMRRSNQPQHF
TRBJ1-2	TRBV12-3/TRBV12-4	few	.	TGTGCCAGCAGTTTAACAGACCATGGCTACACCTTC	CASSLTDHGYTF
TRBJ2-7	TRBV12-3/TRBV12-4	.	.	TGTGCCAGCAGTTTGAAGCGGTTTGTGAACGAGCAGTACTTC	CASSLKRFVNEQYF
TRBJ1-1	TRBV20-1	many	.	TGCAGCGCTCCACCGCCGGCGCCGGGGGCTTTCTTT	CSAPPPAPGAFF
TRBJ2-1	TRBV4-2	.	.	TGTGCCAGCAGCCAAGAGGGTATAGTGGGAGCCTCCTACAATGAGCAGTTCTTC	CASSQEGIVGASYNEQFF
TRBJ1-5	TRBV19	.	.	TGTGCCAGTATAGCGGGGACCAGCAATCAGCCCCAGCATTTT	CASIAGTSNQPQHF
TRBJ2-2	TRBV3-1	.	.	TGTGCCAGCAGCCAAGATCGGGGAGAAATAGCCGGGGAGCTGTTTTTT	CASSQDRGEIAGELFF
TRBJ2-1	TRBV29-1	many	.	TGCAGCGTTGAAGTGTTGGCTTCTCAGTTCTTC	CSVEVLASQFF
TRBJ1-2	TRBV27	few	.	TGTGCCAGCAGTACACAGGGCGGGGGCTATGGCTACACCTTC	CASSTQGGGYGYTF
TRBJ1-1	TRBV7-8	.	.	TGTGCCAGCAGCCAGAGATCAGTGAACACTGAAGCTTTCTTT	CASSQRSVNTEAFF
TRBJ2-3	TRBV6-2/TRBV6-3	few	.	TGTGCCAGCAGTTACTCTGTGACTAAAGATACGCAGTATTTT	CASSYSVTKDTQYF
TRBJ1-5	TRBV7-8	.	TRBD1	TGTGCCAGCAGCTTAGGGGAAGGTCCAGGGGGCCAGCATTTT	CASSLGEGPGGQHF
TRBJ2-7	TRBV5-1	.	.	TGCGCCAGCAGCTTAAGAGTGCCATCGGGAGAATCCGAGCAGTACTTC	CASSLRVPSGESEQYF
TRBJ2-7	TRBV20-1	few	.	TGCAGTGCTAGAGCTGTATACTACGAGCAGTACTTC	CSARAVYYEQYF
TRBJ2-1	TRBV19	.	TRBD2	TGTGCCAGTAGTAGGGGGGGACTAGGGCAGTTCTTC	CASSRGGLGQFF
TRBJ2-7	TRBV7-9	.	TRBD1	TGTGCCAGCAGCTTACGACGGACAGGTCGAGCCGAGCAGTACTTC	CASSLRRTGRAEQYF
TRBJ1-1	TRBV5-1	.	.	TGCGCCAGCAGCCTAAATACCAACACTGAAGCTTTCTTT	CASSLNTNTEAFF
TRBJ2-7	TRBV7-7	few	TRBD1	TGTGCCAGCAGCTTTGGGACAGGTAGCTCCTACGAGCAGTACTTC	CASSFGTGSSYEQYF
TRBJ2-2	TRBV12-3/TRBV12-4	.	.	TGTGCCAGCAGTGCCGGGACTAACACCGGGGAGCTGTTTTTT	CASSAGTNTGELFF
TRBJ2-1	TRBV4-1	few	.	TGCGCCAGCAGCCAAGATAGGATGGCTTCTACCTACAATGAGCAGTTCTTC	CASSQDRMASTYNEQFF
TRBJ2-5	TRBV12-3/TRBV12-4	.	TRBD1	TGTGCCAGCAGTCGGACAGGGGATTGGGAGACCCAGTACTTC	CASSRTGDWETQYF
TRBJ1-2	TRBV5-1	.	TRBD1	TGCGCCAGCAGCCGGACAGGGATTGCCTTCTATGATGGCTACACCTTC	CASSRTGIAFYDGYTF
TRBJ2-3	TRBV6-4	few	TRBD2	TGTGCCAGCAGTGAATCCGGGAGGGCCGCAGATACGCAGTATTTT	CASSESGRAADTQYF
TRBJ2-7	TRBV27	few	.	TGTGCCAGCAGTTTAGGCGGACTCGGCCCCTACGAGCAGTACTTC	CASSLGGLGPYEQYF
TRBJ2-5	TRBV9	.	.	TGTGCCAGCAGCTACACGGGGGAGACCCAGTACTTC	CASSYTGETQYF
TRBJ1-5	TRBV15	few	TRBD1	TGTGCCACCAGCAGAGTTCGAAACAGGGGGAGCAATCAGCCCCAGCATTTT	CATSRVRNRGSNQPQHF
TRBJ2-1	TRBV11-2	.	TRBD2	TGTGCCAGCAGCTTACTAGCGGCGTACAATGAGCAGTTCTTC	CASSLLAAYNEQFF
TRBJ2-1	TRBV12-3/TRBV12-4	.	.	TGTGCCAGCAGTTTGATCGGGATCAATGAGCAGTTCTTC	CASSLIGINEQFF
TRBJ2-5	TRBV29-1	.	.	TGCAGCGTTGAAGACCAGGATAGCCGAGTGGAAGAGACCCAGTACTTC	CSVEDQDSRVEETQYF
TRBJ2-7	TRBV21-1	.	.	TGTGCCAGCAGCCCCAGAGGGGACAGGGAGTTGGAGCAGTACTTC	CASSPRGDRELEQYF
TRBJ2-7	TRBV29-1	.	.	TGCAGCGCCGTGGGGGGATCCTACGAGCAGTACTTC	CSAVGGSYEQYF
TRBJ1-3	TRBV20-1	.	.	TGCAGTGCTAGAGATCTGCCCAAACCAAAAACCGAGGGGTTAAAGGGAAACACCATATATTTT	CSARDLPKPKTEGLKGNTIYF
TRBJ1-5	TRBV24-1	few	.	TGTGCCACCAGTGGAGGGCAGGGGAGGAATAGCAATCAGCCCCAGCATTTT	CATSGGQGRNSNQPQHF
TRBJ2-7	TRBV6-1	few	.	TGTGCCAGCAGGGTAACAGGGAACCCCTACGAGCAGTACTTC	CASRVTGNPYEQYF
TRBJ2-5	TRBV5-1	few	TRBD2	TGCGCCAGCAGCTACGGACTAGCGGGCCAAGAGACCCAGTACTTC	CASSYGLAGQETQYF
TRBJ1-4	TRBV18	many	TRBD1	TGTGCCAGCTCACCACAGGGTTTTGGGACAGGGGAACTGTTTTTT	CASSPQGFGTGELFF
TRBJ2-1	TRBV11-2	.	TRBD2	TGTGCCAGCAGCTTACGGACTAGCGGGACCAGTGAGCAGTTCTTC	CASSLRTSGTSEQFF
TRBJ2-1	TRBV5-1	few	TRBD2	TGCGCCAGCAGCTTGGCCCTTCCCCAGCGGGGGAACTACAATGAGCAGTTCTTC	CASSLALPQRGNYNEQFF
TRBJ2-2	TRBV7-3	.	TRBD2	TGTGCCAGCACCCTAGCGGGGTTCACCGGGGAGCTGTTTTTT	CASTLAGFTGELFF